The following is a TCR beta chain sequence with its context. Losses at the gene ends were 3 bases for V and 8 bases for J; bases not matched to a gene: 13. Germline V gene sequence: CDR1 LNHDA, CDR2 SQIVND (reference sequence). The CDR3 sequence is 17 residues long. The repertoire was sequenced with immunoSEQ multiplex PCR; TCRdb's copy has only in-frame clones and lacks some. The sample has hundreds of thousands of clones, roughly 94% seen once. The sample originates from a study of shared T cell receptors in the human thymus. Sequenced: thymocytes. The V and J genes are TRBV19 and TRBJ1-2; TRBD1 aligns across 12 bases. The receptor was isolated from a human donor. CDR3 in amino acids: CASSIPGTGGEWKGYTF. The CDR3 coding sequence is TGTGCCAGTAGTATCCCCGGGACAGGGGGCGAGTGGAAAGGCTACACCTTC.